Below, 22 T cell receptor beta chains from the same sample are listed, as sequenced in a study of monozygotic twins with inflammatory bowel disease. TCRdb re-called the 5' RACE reads; one entry per CDR3 protein, DNA not given. This sample lists some 210,000 distinct CDR3 sequences; its ten largest clones have approximately 1.5%. Specimen: blood. The receptors derive from a human donor with ulcerative colitis or Crohn's disease, or a healthy co-twin of an affected twin (not recorded which).

CDR3 sequence reads: CSAQPSTEAFF. V gene TRBV20-1 combines with J gene TRBJ1-1. The CDR3 covers 11 residues. CDR1 and CDR2 (germline): DFQATT, SNEGSKA (reference sequence).

The chain joins TRBV9 to TRBJ2-3. In germline, CDR1 is SGDLS, CDR2 YYNGEE. This CDR3 region has 15 residues. The CDR3 protein is CASSVDRGSADTQYF.

The chain recombines TRBV20-1 with TRBJ1-1; TCRdb designates TRBD1, a call that cannot be tested without DNA. The germline V gene has CDR1 DFQATT and CDR2 SNEGSKA (reference sequence). The CDR3 has 12 residues. CDR3 loop: CSAKDRNTEAFF.

J is TRBJ2-1 and V is TRBV12-3 or TRBV12-4; TCRdb selects TRBD1, and the lack of DNA leaves this call unchecked. The length of the CDR3 is 22 residues. CDR3 loop: CASSLPSLQQGPGQGSYNEQFF.

The chain links TRBV7-9 to TRBJ1-5; TCRdb names TRBD1, which stays unverified in the absence of DNA. Germline CDR1 reads SEHNR; CDR2 reads FQNEAQ (reference sequence). The CDR3 is 15 residues long. The CDR3 here is CASSYGTLSNQPQHF.

The gene calls are TRBV3-1 and TRBJ2-7; TCRdb proposes TRBD2, but this gene call is untestable without DNA. The CDR3 is 14 residues long. Germline V gene lookup returns CDR1 LGHDT and CDR2 YNNKEL (reference sequence). This CDR3 is CASSQRGTSDEQYF.

The J gene is TRBJ2-5, the V gene TRBV7-6; TCRdb designates TRBD1, a call that cannot be tested without DNA. CDR1 SGHVS and CDR2 FNYEAQ come from the germline V gene. The CDR3 is 15 residues long. The CDR3 here is CASSLREGVMETQYF.

The chain is built from TRBV5-1 and TRBJ2-3; TCRdb indicates TRBD1, and absent DNA this call remains unverified. The germline CDR1 and CDR2 sequences are SGHRS and YFSETQ. The CDR3 has 14 amino acids. The CDR3 protein is CASRGTASTDTQYF.

The rearrangement joins TRBV18 to TRBJ2-1. The germline V gene encodes CDR1 KGHSH and CDR2 LQKENI. The CDR3 has 15 amino acids. The CDR3 spells CASSPNTGSYNEQFF.

V is TRBV5-5 and J is TRBJ1-1; TCRdb calls TRBD1, which cannot be checked without DNA. This CDR3 is built from 15 residues. Per germline, CDR1 SGHKS and CDR2 YYEKEE (reference sequence). CDR3 sequence: CASSLVGQGRTEAFF. The entire variable domain, with the rest obtained from reference TRBV5-5 and TRBJ1-1, is as follows: DAGVTQSPTHLIKTRGQQVTLRCSPISGHKSVSWYQQVLGQGPQFIFQYYEKEERGRGNFPDRFSARQFPNYSSELNVNALLLGDSALYLCASSLVGQGRTEAFFGQGTRLTVV.

The chain uses TRBV12-3 or TRBV12-4 and TRBJ2-2; TCRdb indicates TRBD1, and absent DNA this call remains unverified. There are 16 residues in the CDR3. Here the CDR3 reads CASSLPGESNTGELFF.

J is TRBJ1-4 and V is TRBV11-2. The germline V gene has CDR1 SGHAT and CDR2 FQNNGV. This CDR3 is built from 13 residues. CDR3 region: CASSPDLSEKLFF.

The genes are TRBV2 and TRBJ2-5; the TCRdb D gene call, TRBD2, has no DNA to confirm it. Germline assignment: CDR1 SNHLY and CDR2 FYNNEI. CDR3 size: 13 residues. CDR3 in amino acids: CASSGEVRETQYF.

V gene TRBV11-1 combines with J gene TRBJ1-4. This CDR3 comprises 18 residues. The germline CDR1 and CDR2 sequences are SGHAT and FQDESV (reference sequence). The CDR3 sequence: CASSSAREGGLYGEKLFF.

The rearrangement links TRBV6-1 to TRBJ2-3; TCRdb reports TRBD2, a call that lacks DNA to check it against. The CDR3 is 18 residues long. Germline assignment: CDR1 MNHNS and CDR2 SASEGT. The CDR3 region is CASTQQPVISFKTDTQYF.

The chain carries TRBV20-1 and TRBJ1-4; TCRdb indicates TRBD1, and absent DNA this call remains unverified. The germline CDR1 and CDR2 sequences are DFQATT and SNEGSKA (reference sequence). The CDR3 totals 16 residues. CDR3 sequence reads: CSASGAGEIYNEKLFF.

The rearrangement uses TRBV2 and TRBJ2-2; as DNA is missing, the TRBD1 call by TCRdb cannot be tested. The CDR3 sequence is 15 residues long. The germline V gene encodes CDR1 SNHLY and CDR2 FYNNEI. The CDR3 sequence is CASSARQTNAGELFF.

The chain joins TRBV4-1 to TRBJ2-5; the D call from TCRdb, TRBD1, cannot be confirmed without DNA. This CDR3 is 14 amino acids long. Per the germline V gene, CDR1 is MGHRA and CDR2 is YSYEKL. CDR3 sequence reads: CASSQGHGGETQYF.

The rearrangement uses TRBV6-6 and TRBJ2-1; checking the TCRdb D call of TRBD1 is not possible without DNA. Germline values: CDR1 MNHNY, CDR2 SVGAGI (reference sequence). The CDR3 covers 14 residues. CDR3 sequence: CASSYRDREGEQFF.

CDR3 in amino acids: CSAHRDRGAYEQYF. The chain couples TRBV20-1 to TRBJ2-7; checking the TCRdb D call of TRBD1 is not possible without DNA. Germline loops: CDR1 DFQATT, CDR2 SNEGSKA (reference sequence). The CDR3 runs 14 residues.

The chain has TRBV5-1 and TRBJ1-5. The CDR3 extends over 15 amino acids. In germline, CDR1 is SGHRS, CDR2 YFSETQ. The CDR3 loop is CASSLDGWSNQPQHF.

The chain links TRBV5-1 to TRBJ1-1. The CDR3 spans 16 residues. The germline V gene has CDR1 SGHRS and CDR2 YFSETQ. The CDR3 loop reads CASSLGGPEMNTEAFF.